One sample yielded the 2 T cell receptor beta chains listed below, sequenced in a study of T-cell memory formation after mild COVID-19. In TCRdb, the 5' RACE reads were re-called with MiXCR into one record per CDR3 protein. This table holds approximately 400,000 distinct CDR3 sequences, about a sixth found once. The sample comprised PBMCs or a T cell subset sorted from them (not recorded which). These receptors were taken from a man between 18 and 35 years old who had mild COVID-19 (a few samples of this study predate the infection). Cell type and time point are not known.

The V call is TRBV7-2, the J call TRBJ1-2; D uncertain. The germline V gene encodes CDR1 SGHTA and CDR2 FQGNSA. Trimming pared 2 bases from V and 7 bases from J, leaving 14 bases between. The CDR3 runs to 14 residues. The chain's CDR3 is CASSLSWRAPGYTF. In nucleotides, the CDR3 is TGTGCCAGCAGCTTAAGTTGGCGCGCCCCTGGCTACACCTTC. The full variable domain, completed using reference TRBV7-2 and TRBJ1-2, is GAGVSQSPSNKVTEKGKDVELRCDPISGHTALYWYRQSLGQGLEFLIYFQGNSAPDKSGLPSDRFSAERTGGSVSTLTIQRTQQEDSAVYLCASSLSWRAPGYTFGSGTRLTVV.

This chain connects TRBV4-1 to TRBJ2-7, with 8 bases matching TRBD2. The CDR3 runs 18 residues. Trimming removed 0 bases from V and 3 bases from J; junction bases left unmatched: 13. Germline V gene sequence: CDR1 MGHRA, CDR2 YSYEKL. In DNA, the CDR3 is TGCGCCAGCAGCCAAGACCCCAGCGGGGGCTATCGTTTCTACGAGCAGTACTTC. This gives the protein CASSQDPSGGYRFYEQYF.